This T cell receptor (beta chain) was sequenced for a study of regulatory T cells in long-lasting Graves disease. Study information: Newly diagnosed Graves' patients had under 3 months of antithyroid drugs.

This clonotype occurred a few times. What it recognizes is unknown. This CDR3 contains 15 residues. Germline V gives CDR1 MGHRA, CDR2 YSYEKL. The V gene end was trimmed by 2 bases and the J gene end by 2 bases; junction bases not matched to a gene: 3. HTBI primers from iRepertoire and Arm-PCR of CDR3 regions yielded the TCR beta libraries. TCRdb fed the multiplex PCR reads into MiXCR, producing one record per CDR3 protein. The top ten hold approximately 13% of the sample, which has 200,000 to 300,000 distinct CDR3 sequences, around 21% seen once. Indicated time point: newly diagnosed GD, antithyroid drugs for less than 3 months. From RNA extracted from PBMCs, the TCR library was made. The study, taken as a whole, reports: Patients with persistent disease showed a bias toward TRBV28, TRBJ1-2 and TRBJ2-5. TCR diversity was lower in persistent Graves' patients than in newly diagnosed ones.

This chain joins TRBV4-1 and TRBJ1-2; 9 nucleotides align to TRBD1. The receptor comes from a female donor with Graves disease. This sample comprised peripheral blood mononuclear cells (PBMCs), obtained at new diagnosis, from a patient treated with antithyroid drugs. CDR3 loop: CASSQSDRGNYGYTF. The CDR3 nucleotides are TGCGCCAGCAGCCAATCTGACAGGGGGAACTATGGCTACACCTTC.